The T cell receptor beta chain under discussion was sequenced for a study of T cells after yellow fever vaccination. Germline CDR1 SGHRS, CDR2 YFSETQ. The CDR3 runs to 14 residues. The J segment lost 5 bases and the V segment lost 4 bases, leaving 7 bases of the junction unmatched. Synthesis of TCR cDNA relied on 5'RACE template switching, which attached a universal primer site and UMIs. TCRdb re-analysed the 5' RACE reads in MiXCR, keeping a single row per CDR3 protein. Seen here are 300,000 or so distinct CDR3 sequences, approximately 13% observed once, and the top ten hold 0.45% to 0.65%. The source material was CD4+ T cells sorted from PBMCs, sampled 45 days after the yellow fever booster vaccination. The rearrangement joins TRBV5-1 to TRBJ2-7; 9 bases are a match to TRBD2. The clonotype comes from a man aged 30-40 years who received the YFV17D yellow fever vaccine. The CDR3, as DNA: TGCGCCAGCAGCCCAACAGCGGGAGGCGACGAGCAGTACTTC. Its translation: CASSPTAGGDEQYF.